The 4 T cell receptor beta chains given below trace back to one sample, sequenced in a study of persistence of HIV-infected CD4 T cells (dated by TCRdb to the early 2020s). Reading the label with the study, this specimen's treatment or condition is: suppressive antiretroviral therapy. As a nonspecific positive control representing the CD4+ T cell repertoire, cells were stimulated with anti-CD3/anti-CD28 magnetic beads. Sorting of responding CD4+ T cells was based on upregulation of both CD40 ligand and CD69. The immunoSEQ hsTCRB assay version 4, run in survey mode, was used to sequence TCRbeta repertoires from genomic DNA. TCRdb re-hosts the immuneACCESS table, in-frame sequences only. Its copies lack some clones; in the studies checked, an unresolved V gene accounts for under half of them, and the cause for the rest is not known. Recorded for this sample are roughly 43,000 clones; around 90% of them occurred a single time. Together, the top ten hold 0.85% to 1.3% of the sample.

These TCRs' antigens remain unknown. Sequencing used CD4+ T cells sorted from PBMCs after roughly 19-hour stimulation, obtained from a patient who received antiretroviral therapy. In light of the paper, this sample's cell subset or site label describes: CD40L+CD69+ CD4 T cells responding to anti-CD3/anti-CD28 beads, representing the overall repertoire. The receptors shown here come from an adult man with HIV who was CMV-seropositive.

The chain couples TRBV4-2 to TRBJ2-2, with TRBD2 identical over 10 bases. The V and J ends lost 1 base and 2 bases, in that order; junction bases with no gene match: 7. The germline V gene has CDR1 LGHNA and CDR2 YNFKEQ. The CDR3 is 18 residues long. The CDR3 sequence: CASSQATSGDLNTGELFF. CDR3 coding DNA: TGTGCCAGCAGCCAAGCCACTAGCGGGGATCTAAACACCGGGGAGCTGTTTTTT.

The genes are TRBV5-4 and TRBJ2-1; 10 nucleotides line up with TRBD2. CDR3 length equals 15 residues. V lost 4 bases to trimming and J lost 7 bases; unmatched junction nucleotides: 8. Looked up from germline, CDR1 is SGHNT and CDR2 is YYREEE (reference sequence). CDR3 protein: CASSLNSGGANEQFF. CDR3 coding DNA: TGTGCCAGCAGCCTTAACAGCGGGGGGGCGAATGAGCAGTTCTTC.

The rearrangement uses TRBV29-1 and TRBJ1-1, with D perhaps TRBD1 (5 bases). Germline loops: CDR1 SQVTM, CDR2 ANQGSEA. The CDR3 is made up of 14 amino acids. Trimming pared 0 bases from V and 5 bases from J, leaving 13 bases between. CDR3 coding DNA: TGCAGCGTTGAAGATCGGCAGGGCGCTACTGAAGCTTTCTTT. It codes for CSVEDRQGATEAFF.

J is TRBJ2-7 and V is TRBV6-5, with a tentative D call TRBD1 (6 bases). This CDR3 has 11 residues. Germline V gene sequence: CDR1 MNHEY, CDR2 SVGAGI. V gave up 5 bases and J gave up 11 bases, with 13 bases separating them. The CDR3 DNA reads TGTGCCAGCAGTAGTACAGGGTTGGAGTACTTC. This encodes CASSSTGLEYF.